The 27 T cell receptor beta chains below were found in one sample sequenced in a study of beta chain features in type 1 diabetes. Of the isolated RNA, all was reverse transcribed, and so the sequenced material was expressed TCRB transcripts. Here immunoSEQ multiplex PCR was the method, and the copy in TCRdb shows in-frame clones only, minus some. The profile shows 120,000 to 150,000 clones, about 10% of them singletons. The sequenced sample consisted of naive CD4+ T cells from blood. These receptors came from a man younger than 35 in good health.

This clone was seen more than once but under ten times. The CDR3 coding sequence is TGCAGACCTGGGGGGGCTGGGGAGCAGTACTTC. It codes for CRPGGAGEQYF. This chain connects TRBV20-1 to TRBJ2-7; TRBD2 might be the D (7 bases). CDR1 DFQATT and CDR2 SNEGSKA come from the germline V gene (reference sequence). CDR3 length: 11 residues.

Only a few counts were recorded for this clone. V and J are TRBV4-1 and TRBJ2-1, with 10 bases fitting TRBD1. V was pared by 7 bases and J by 3 bases, with 12 bases of the junction left unmatched. CDR1 is MGHRA and CDR2 is YSYEKL in the germline V gene. The CDR3 covers 17 residues. CDR3 sequence (DNA): TGCGCCAGCACCAAAGGAGAGGGGACAGGGGACTACAATGAGCAGTTCTTC. Translated, it gives CASTKGEGTGDYNEQFF.

The genes are TRBV2 and TRBJ2-2, with TRBD1 as a possible D gene (6 bases). Trimming stripped 6 bases from V and 1 base from J, with 12 bases between. This CDR3 contains 15 residues. Germline V CDR1 and CDR2: SNHLY, FYNNEI. The CDR3 nucleotides are TGTGCCAGCAGCTGGGGGCCTGTGAACACCGGGGAGCTGTTTTTT. As protein: CASSWGPVNTGELFF.

This clone has at least ten counts. V usage is TRBV5-4 and J usage is TRBJ1-6, with 9 nucleotides matching TRBD1. CDR3 length equals 15 residues. Trimming cost V 2 bases and J 7 bases; bases outside gene matches: 4. Germline values: CDR1 SGHNT, CDR2 YYREEE (reference sequence). CDR3 coding DNA: TGTGCCAGCAGCTTCGGACAGGGGCAGAATTCACCCCTCCACTTT. Translated: CASSFGQGQNSPLHF.

This clone came up many times. The chain has TRBV15 and TRBJ1-5; D is undetermined. Trimming removed 2 bases from V and 0 bases from J, with 5 bases in between. The CDR3 extends over 14 amino acids. Germline V gene data show CDR1 as LNHNV and CDR2 as YYDKDF (reference sequence). The CDR3 DNA sequence: TGTGCCACCAGCAGACAGGTTAGCAATCAGCCCCAGCATTTT. It is translated as CATSRQVSNQPQHF.

This clone was detected many times. The chain carries TRBV29-1 and TRBJ1-2; possibly TRBD1 for D (5 bases). Germline V gene data show CDR1 as SQVTM and CDR2 as ANQGSEA. V dropped 6 bases and J dropped 2 bases, with 7 bases sitting between them. The CDR3 contains 11 residues. CDR3 residues: CSVQGNYGYTF. The CDR3 DNA sequence: TGCAGCGTCCAGGGCAACTATGGCTACACCTTC.

This clone was seen at least ten times. The chain uses TRBV30 and TRBJ1-2, with 11 bases lining up with TRBD1. Germline V gene sequence: CDR1 GTSNPN, CDR2 SVGIG (reference sequence). After removal of 5 bases from V and 7 bases from J, the junction contained 9 bases not matched to a gene. The CDR3 runs to 14 residues. CDR3 DNA sequence: TGTGCCTGGGATGTTGGACAGGGGGCGCCTGGCTACACCTTC. Its translation: CAWDVGQGAPGYTF. The full variable domain, with the rest looked up from reference TRBV30 and TRBJ1-2, is SQTIHQWPATLVQPVGSPLSLECTVEGTSNPNLYWYRQAAGRGLQLLFYSVGIGQISSEVPQNLSASRPQDRQFILSSKKLLLSDSGFYLCAWDVGQGAPGYTFGSGTRLTVV.

The chain joins TRBV28 to TRBJ1-5; TRBD1 matches at 7 bases. The V and J ends lost 7 bases and 0 bases, in that order; junction bases with no gene match: 9. Germline CDR1 MDHEN, CDR2 SYDVKM. The CDR3 is made up of 16 amino acids. The CDR3: CASKGQIAISNQPQHF. CDR3 DNA: TGTGCCAGCAAGGGACAGATCGCTATTAGCAATCAGCCCCAGCATTTT. Full variable domain (rest looked up from reference TRBV28 and TRBJ1-5): DVKVTQSSRYLVKRTGEKVFLECVQDMDHENMFWYRQDPGLGLRLIYFSYDVKMKEKGDIPEGYSVSREKKERFSLILESASTNQTSMYLCASKGQIAISNQPQHFGDGTRLSIL.

The gene calls are TRBV7-2 and TRBJ2-1; 10 nucleotides line up with TRBD1. Germline CDR1 SGHTA, CDR2 FQGNSA. CDR3 length: 15 amino acids. Trimming removed 3 bases from V and 6 bases from J; junction bases left unmatched: 5. The CDR3 DNA sequence: TGTGCCAGCAGCTTCGGGGGACAGGGGACCAATGAGCAGTTCTTC. Its translation is CASSFGGQGTNEQFF.

This clone was observed many times. The DNA for the CDR3 is TGCAGCGGACAGGAAGAGACCCAGTACTTC. This encodes CSGQEETQYF. This chain joins TRBV29-1 and TRBJ2-5, with D perhaps TRBD1 (6 bases). The CDR3 is 10 amino acids. Trimming cost V 7 bases and J 3 bases, with 6 bases left between them. From germline, CDR1 is SQVTM and CDR2 ANQGSEA.

This clone was counted ten times or more. The CDR3: CASSGRGFPYEQYF. The CDR3 DNA reads TGTGCCAGCAGTGGCCGGGGGTTTCCCTACGAGCAGTACTTC. The V gene is TRBV25-1, the J gene TRBJ2-7, with D perhaps TRBD2 (6 bases). Trimming cost V 4 bases and J 2 bases, with 12 bases left between them. This CDR3 spans 14 amino acids. The germline V gene has CDR1 MGHDK and CDR2 SYGVNS.

This clone was counted a few times. The rearrangement uses TRBV11-2 and TRBJ2-7; 11 bases agree with TRBD2. V gave up 5 bases and J gave up 3 bases; unmatched junction bases: 9. The CDR3 sequence is 16 residues long. From germline, CDR1 is SGHAT and CDR2 FQNNGV. CDR3 sequence: CASSLRLAGNIYEQYF. The CDR3 DNA sequence: TGTGCCAGCAGCCTAAGACTAGCGGGGAATATCTACGAGCAGTACTTC.

V usage is TRBV28 and J usage is TRBJ2-7, with D possibly matching TRBD2 (6 bases). V was cut by 11 bases and J by 1 base, with 15 bases left in between. Per germline, CDR1 MDHEN and CDR2 SYDVKM. This CDR3 contains 13 residues. This CDR3 is CAATTSSSYEQYF. For the CDR3, the DNA is TGTGCCGCCACAACTAGCTCATCCTACGAGCAGTACTTC.

This clone was detected a few times. The chain combines TRBV5-1 with TRBJ2-3; TRBD2 agrees at 7 bases. Germline trimming cut 7 bases from V and 1 base from J; bases unmatched to any gene: 6. The CDR3 contains 14 residues. Germline V CDR1 and CDR2: SGHRS, YFSETQ. This CDR3 reads CASSSLAGTDTQYF. The CDR3 coding sequence is TGCGCCAGCTCAAGTCTAGCGGGCACAGATACGCAGTATTTT. The full variable domain, with the rest looked up from reference TRBV5-1 and TRBJ2-3, is KAGVTQTPRYLIKTRGQQVTLSCSPISGHRSVSWYQQTPGQGLQFLFEYFSETQRNKGNFPGRFSGRQFSNSRSEMNVSTLELGDSALYLCASSSLAGTDTQYFGPGTRLTVL.

The rearrangement joins TRBV7-9 to TRBJ2-2; no firm D call. Germline V lookup: CDR1 SEHNR, CDR2 FQNEAQ (reference sequence). The CDR3 totals 12 residues. Between the trimmed V and J ends, which lost 5 bases and 5 bases, there was a span of 6 bases. The CDR3 region has the DNA TGTGCCAGCAGCCCCGTAACCGGGGAGCTGTTTTTT. Translated, it gives CASSPVTGELFF.

This clone was detected only a few times. This sequence joins TRBV7-2 and TRBJ2-7; TRBD2 agrees at 9 bases. The V segment lost 5 bases and the J segment 0 bases; nucleotides outside the gene matches: 5. The CDR3 has 15 residues. Per germline, CDR1 SGHTA and CDR2 FQGNSA. Here the CDR3 reads CASSLWTSDSYEQYF. The CDR3 DNA is TGTGCCAGCAGCCTTTGGACTAGCGACTCCTACGAGCAGTACTTC. Full variable domain (remainder filled in from reference TRBV7-2 and TRBJ2-7): GAGVSQSPSNKVTEKGKDVELRCDPISGHTALYWYRQSLGQGLEFLIYFQGNSAPDKSGLPSDRFSAERTGGSVSTLTIQRTQQEDSAVYLCASSLWTSDSYEQYFGPGTRLTVT.

Details on this clone: Other DNA variants within this sample encode the same CDR3. V and J are TRBV19 and TRBJ1-5; a weak D match, TRBD1 (5 bases). The CDR3 contains 14 residues. Looked up from germline, CDR1 is LNHDA and CDR2 is SQIVND (reference sequence). The V end lost 3 bases, the J end lost 6 bases, and 12 bases lay between the germline ends. CDR3 amino acids: CASSIGQAGQPQHF. Written as DNA, the CDR3 is TGTGCCAGTAGTATTGGACAAGCGGGTCAGCCCCAGCATTTT.

This clone occurred many times. This chain uses TRBV29-1 with TRBJ2-4; weak D call: TRBD1 (6 bases). This CDR3 comprises 13 residues. The V gene lost 0 bases and the J gene lost 6 bases, with 9 bases spanning the gap. Per germline, CDR1 SQVTM and CDR2 ANQGSEA. CDR3 coding DNA: TGCAGCGTTGAAGAGGGGGCTGTAAACATTCAGTACTTC. Its translation: CSVEEGAVNIQYF.

This clone occurred a few times. V and J are TRBV5-4 and TRBJ2-7; D may be TRBD2 (5 bases). The V and J ends lost 4 bases and 2 bases respectively, with 10 bases between them. This CDR3 is built from 13 residues. The V gene's germline CDR1 is SGHNT and CDR2 YYREEE (reference sequence). The CDR3 DNA sequence: TGTGCCAGCAGCCAGCGGACGGCCTACGAGCAGTACTTC. Encoded protein: CASSQRTAYEQYF. Filled out from reference TRBV5-4 and TRBJ2-7, the complete variable domain reads ETGVTQSPTHLIKTRGQQVTLRCSSQSGHNTVSWYQQALGQGPQFIFQYYREEENGRGNFPPRFSGLQFPNYSSELNVNALELDDSALYLCASSQRTAYEQYFGPGTRLTVT.

J is TRBJ1-6 and V is TRBV19; D not certain. V lost 1 base to trimming and J lost 7 bases, with 14 bases between them. CDR1 is LNHDA and CDR2 is SQIVND in the germline V gene (reference sequence). The CDR3 has 16 residues. The CDR3 sequence: CASSIVGGESNSPLHF. Here the CDR3 DNA reads TGTGCCAGTAGTATAGTTGGCGGGGAGTCGAATTCACCCCTCCACTTT.

This clone was counted between two and nine times. This sequence joins TRBV7-6 and TRBJ2-7; D unclear. The CDR3 runs to 13 residues. Germline values: CDR1 SGHVS, CDR2 FNYEAQ. Deletions cut 3 bases from V and 0 bases from J, with 6 bases between. The CDR3 here is CASSFEASYEQYF. The DNA for the CDR3 is TGTGCCAGCAGCTTCGAGGCCTCCTACGAGCAGTACTTC.

The gene calls are TRBV4-1 and TRBJ1-5; TRBD1 aligns across 9 bases. The CDR3 totals 14 residues. V trimming: 5 bases; J trimming: 6 bases; junction bases outside the gene matches: 5. CDR1 and CDR2 from the germline V gene are MGHRA and YSYEKL. The CDR3 region has the DNA TGCGCCAGCAGCTGGACAGGGGAAGTTCAGCCCCAGCATTTT. It yields the protein CASSWTGEVQPQHF.

There are a few counts of this clone. The CDR3, as DNA: TGCAGCGTTAATGGCAGGGGCCTGTACGAGCAGTACTTC. It codes for CSVNGRGLYEQYF. This chain joins TRBV29-1 and TRBJ2-7, with a tentative D call TRBD1 (6 bases). CDR3 size: 13 residues. In germline, CDR1 is SQVTM, CDR2 ANQGSEA. With 5 bases removed from V and 4 bases from J, the gap between germline ends came to 15 bases.

The chain has TRBV18 and TRBJ2-5; D may be TRBD2 (6 bases). Germline lookup yields CDR1 KGHSH and CDR2 LQKENI. The CDR3 has 13 amino acids. V lost 4 bases, J lost 2 bases, and 8 bases lay in between. The CDR3 sequence is CASSRGVQETQYF. CDR3 coding DNA: TGTGCCAGCTCACGGGGGGTACAAGAGACCCAGTACTTC.

This chain joins TRBV7-9 and TRBJ2-3; 8 bases are a match to TRBD2. Germline values: CDR1 SEHNR, CDR2 FQNEAQ (reference sequence). The CDR3 is made up of 16 amino acids. J gave up 2 bases and V 1 base, and 5 bases lay outside the gene matches. DNA for the CDR3: TGTGCCAGCAGCTTAGTCGCTAGCGGGTACACAGATACGCAGTATTTT. Its protein product is CASSLVASGYTDTQYF.

For this clone: Other DNA sequences from this sample encode an identical CDR3 as well. This rearrangement joins TRBV28 to TRBJ1-5; D is perhaps TRBD1 (5 bases). The germline V gene has CDR1 MDHEN and CDR2 SYDVKM. The ends were cut back, 7 bases at V and 0 bases at J, with 7 bases in the middle. The CDR3 contains 13 residues. The chain's CDR3 is CASNRYSNQPQHF. CDR3 in DNA: TGTGCCAGCAACAGGTATAGCAATCAGCCCCAGCATTTT. Drawing the rest from reference TRBV28 and TRBJ1-5, the complete variable domain is DVKVTQSSRYLVKRTGEKVFLECVQDMDHENMFWYRQDPGLGLRLIYFSYDVKMKEKGDIPEGYSVSREKKERFSLILESASTNQTSMYLCASNRYSNQPQHFGDGTRLSIL.

The chain couples TRBV25-1 to TRBJ1-1; the D is unclear. CDR1 and CDR2 (germline): MGHDK, SYGVNS. V was pared by 6 bases and J by 0 bases, with 2 bases between. There are 11 residues in the CDR3. The CDR3 here is CASSMNTEAFF. In DNA, the CDR3 is TGTGCCAGCAGCATGAACACTGAAGCTTTCTTT.